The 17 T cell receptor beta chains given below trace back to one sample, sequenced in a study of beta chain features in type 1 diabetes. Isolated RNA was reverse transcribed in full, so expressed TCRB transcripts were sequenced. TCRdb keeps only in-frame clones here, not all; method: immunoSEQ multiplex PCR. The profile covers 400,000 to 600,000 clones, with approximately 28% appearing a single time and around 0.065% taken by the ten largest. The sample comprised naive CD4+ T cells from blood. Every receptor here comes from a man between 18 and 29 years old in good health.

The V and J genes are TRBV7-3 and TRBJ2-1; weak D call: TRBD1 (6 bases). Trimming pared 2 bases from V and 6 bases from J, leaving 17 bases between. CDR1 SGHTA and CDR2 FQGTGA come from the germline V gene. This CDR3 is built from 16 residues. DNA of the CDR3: TGTGCCAGCAGCTTAGCCGGGACAACGACCGTCAATGAGCAGTTCTTC. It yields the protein CASSLAGTTTVNEQFF.

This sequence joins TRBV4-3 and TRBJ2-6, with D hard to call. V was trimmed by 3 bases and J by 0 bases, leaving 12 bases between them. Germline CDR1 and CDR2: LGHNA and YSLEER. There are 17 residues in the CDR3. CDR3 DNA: TGCGCCAGCAGCCATTACGGCCCCCGCTCTGGGGCCAACGTCCTGACTTTC. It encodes CASSHYGPRSGANVLTF.

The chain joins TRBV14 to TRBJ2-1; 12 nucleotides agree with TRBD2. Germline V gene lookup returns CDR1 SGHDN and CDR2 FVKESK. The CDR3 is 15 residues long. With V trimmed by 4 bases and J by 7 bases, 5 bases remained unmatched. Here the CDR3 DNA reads TGTGCCAGCAGCCCTTGGCTAGCGGGAGGGAATGAGCAGTTCTTC. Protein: CASSPWLAGGNEQFF.

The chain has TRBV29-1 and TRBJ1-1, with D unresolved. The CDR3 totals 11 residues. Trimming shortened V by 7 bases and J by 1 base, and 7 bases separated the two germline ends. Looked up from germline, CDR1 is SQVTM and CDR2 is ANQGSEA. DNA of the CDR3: TGCAGCGCCAGTAGGAACACTGAAGCTTTCTTT. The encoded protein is CSASRNTEAFF.

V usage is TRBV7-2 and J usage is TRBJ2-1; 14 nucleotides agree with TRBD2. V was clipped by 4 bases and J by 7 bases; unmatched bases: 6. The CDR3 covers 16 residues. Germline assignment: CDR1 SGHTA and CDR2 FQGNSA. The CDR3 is CASSSRLAGGPNEQFF. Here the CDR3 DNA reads TGTGCCAGCAGCTCCAGACTAGCGGGAGGGCCGAATGAGCAGTTCTTC.

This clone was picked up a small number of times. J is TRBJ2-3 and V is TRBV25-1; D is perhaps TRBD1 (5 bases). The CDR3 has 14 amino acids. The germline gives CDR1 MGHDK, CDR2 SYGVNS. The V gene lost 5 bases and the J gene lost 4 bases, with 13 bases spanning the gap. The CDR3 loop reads CASSRQLPPDTQYF. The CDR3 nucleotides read TGTGCCAGCAGTAGACAGTTGCCCCCAGATACGCAGTATTTT.

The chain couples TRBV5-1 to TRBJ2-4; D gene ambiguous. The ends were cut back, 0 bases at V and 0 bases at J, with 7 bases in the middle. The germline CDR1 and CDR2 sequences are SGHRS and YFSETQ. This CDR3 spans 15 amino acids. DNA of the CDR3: TGCGCCAGCAGCTTGGCCTCACAAGCCAAAAACATTCAGTACTTC. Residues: CASSLASQAKNIQYF.

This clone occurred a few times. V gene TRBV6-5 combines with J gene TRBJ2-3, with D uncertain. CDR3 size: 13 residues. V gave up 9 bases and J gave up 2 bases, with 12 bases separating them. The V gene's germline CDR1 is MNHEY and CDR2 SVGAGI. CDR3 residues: CASGSQITDTQYF. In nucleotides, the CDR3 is TGTGCCAGTGGGTCCCAGATCACAGATACGCAGTATTTT.

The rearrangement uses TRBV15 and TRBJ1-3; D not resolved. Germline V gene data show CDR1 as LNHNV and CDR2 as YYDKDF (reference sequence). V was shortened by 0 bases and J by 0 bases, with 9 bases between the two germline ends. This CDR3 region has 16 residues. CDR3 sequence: CATSRDRAASGNTIYF. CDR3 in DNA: TGTGCCACCAGCAGAGATCGGGCTGCCTCTGGAAACACCATATATTTT.

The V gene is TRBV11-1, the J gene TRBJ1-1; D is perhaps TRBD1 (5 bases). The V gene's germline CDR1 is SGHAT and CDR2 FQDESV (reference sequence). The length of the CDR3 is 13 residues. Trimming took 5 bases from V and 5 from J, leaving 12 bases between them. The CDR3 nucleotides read TGTGCCAGCAGCCTTACAGGAGGAACTGAAGCTTTCTTT. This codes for CASSLTGGTEAFF.

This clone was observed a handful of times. Here the CDR3 reads CASSTSRETQYF. The CDR3, as DNA: TGTGCCAGCAGCACTAGCAGGGAGACCCAGTACTTC. The genes are TRBV25-1 and TRBJ2-5, with D possibly TRBD2 on 6 matching bases. The length of the CDR3 is 12 residues. V was clipped by 6 bases and J by 5 bases, with 10 bases between them. Germline V lookup: CDR1 MGHDK, CDR2 SYGVNS.

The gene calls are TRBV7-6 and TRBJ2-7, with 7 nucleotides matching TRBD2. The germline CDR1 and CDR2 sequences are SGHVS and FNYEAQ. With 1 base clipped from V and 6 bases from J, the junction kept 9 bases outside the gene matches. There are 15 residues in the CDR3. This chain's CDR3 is CASSLVTSELSEQYF. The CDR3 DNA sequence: TGTGCCAGCAGCTTAGTTACTAGCGAACTAAGCGAGCAGTACTTC. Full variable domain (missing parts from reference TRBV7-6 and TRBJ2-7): GAGVSQSPRYKVTKRGQDVALRCDPISGHVSLYWYRQALGQGPEFLTYFNYEAQQDKSGLPNDRFSAERPEGSISTLTIQRTEQRDSAMYRCASSLVTSELSEQYFGPGTRLTVT.

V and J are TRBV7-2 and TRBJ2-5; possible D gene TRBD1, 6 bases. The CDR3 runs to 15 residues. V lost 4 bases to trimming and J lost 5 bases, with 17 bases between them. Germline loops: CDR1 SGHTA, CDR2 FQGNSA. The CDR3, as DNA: TGTGCCAGCAGCTCCTGGGACATCCCGAGGGAGACCCAGTACTTC. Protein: CASSSWDIPRETQYF.

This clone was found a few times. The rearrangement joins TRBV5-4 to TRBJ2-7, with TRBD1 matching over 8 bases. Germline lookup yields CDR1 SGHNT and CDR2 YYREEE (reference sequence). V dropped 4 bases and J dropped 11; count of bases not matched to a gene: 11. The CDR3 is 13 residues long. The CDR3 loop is CASSQGQAWGEYF. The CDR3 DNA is TGTGCCAGCAGCCAGGGACAGGCATGGGGGGAGTACTTC.

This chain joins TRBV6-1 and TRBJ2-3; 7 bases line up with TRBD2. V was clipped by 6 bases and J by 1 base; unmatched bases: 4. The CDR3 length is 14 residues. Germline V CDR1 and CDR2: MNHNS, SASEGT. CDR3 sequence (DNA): TGTGCCAGCAGACTAGCGTTCGGCACAGATACGCAGTATTTT. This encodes CASRLAFGTDTQYF.

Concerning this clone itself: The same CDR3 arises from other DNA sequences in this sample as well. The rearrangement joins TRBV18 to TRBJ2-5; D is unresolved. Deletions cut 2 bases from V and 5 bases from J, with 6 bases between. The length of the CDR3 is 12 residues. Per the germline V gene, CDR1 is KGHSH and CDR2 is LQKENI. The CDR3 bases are TGTGCCAGCTCACCAGGTGTTGAGACCCAGTACTTC. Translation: CASSPGVETQYF.

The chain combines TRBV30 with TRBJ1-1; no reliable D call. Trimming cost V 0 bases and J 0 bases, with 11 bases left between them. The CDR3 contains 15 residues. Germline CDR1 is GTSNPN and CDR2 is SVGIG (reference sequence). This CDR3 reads CAWSVFSRLNTEAFF. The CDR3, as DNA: TGTGCCTGGAGTGTATTCTCGCGCCTGAACACTGAAGCTTTCTTT.